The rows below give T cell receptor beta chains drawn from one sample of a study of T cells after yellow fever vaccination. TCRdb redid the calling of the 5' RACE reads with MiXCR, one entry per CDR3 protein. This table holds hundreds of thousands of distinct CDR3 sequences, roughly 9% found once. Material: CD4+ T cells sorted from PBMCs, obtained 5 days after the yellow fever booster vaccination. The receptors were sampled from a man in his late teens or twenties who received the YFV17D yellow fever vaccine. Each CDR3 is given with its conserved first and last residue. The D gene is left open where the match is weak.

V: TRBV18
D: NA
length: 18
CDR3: CASSPLDRSGIVNTEAFF

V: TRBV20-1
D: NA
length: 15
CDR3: CSARHDGGRTGELFF

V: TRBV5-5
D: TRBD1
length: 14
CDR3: CASSLTGGLEKLFF

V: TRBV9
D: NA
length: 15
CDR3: CASSRAGGPPGELFF

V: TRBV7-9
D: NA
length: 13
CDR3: CASSLTSVNEQFF

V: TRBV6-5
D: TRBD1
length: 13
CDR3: CASSSDRGMGYTF

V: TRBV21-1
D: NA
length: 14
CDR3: CASRGLGWDTEAFF

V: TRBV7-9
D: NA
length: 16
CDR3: CASSLARLLGTDTQYF

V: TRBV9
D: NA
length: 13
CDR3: CASSVNGNYGYTF

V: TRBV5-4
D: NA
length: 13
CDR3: CASSLEDADTQYF

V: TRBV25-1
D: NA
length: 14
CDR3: CASSDQGVPGGYTF

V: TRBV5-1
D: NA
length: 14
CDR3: CASSIGGEGETQYF

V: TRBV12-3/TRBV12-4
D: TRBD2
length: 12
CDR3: CASGRGRDEQFF

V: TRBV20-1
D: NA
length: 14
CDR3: CSAPGQGGNSPLHF

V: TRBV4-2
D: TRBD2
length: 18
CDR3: CASSHPQTLAGGYYEQFF

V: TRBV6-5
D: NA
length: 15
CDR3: CASSYSSRGPYGYTF

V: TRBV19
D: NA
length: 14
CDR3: CASSSWTDGGTQYF